The rows below give T cell receptor beta chains drawn from one sample of a study of shared clonotypes between healthy human individuals. Produced via immunoSEQ multiplex PCR; TCRdb's table is partial and in-frame only. This sample carries over a million clones, around 82% of them seen once, and the ten largest clones take 0.61%. Sequencing was carried out using memory CD4+ T cells from PBMCs. The receptor source for this set is a man between 18 and 29 years old in good health. Some clones in this sample may be carry-over from other donors' samples. The conserved cysteine and the conserved F or W are not part of the CDR3 here. The order of the fields is D gene, J gene, V gene, CDR3 protein. D genes are given only for firm matches.

D: NA
J: TRBJ2-1
V: TRBV5-6
CDR3: ASSLNSLSGQF

D: TRBD2
J: TRBJ2-1
V: TRBV5-1
CDR3: ASYRGRSVAGYNEQF

D: NA
J: TRBJ1-1
V: TRBV6-6
CDR3: ASSYLATGSGTEAF

D: NA
J: TRBJ1-5
V: TRBV28
CDR3: ASSIGGRLGRSNQPQH

D: NA
J: TRBJ2-3
V: TRBV29-1
CDR3: SVPGLSWGDTQY

D: TRBD1
J: TRBJ2-7
V: TRBV11-1
CDR3: ASSYPQGREQY

D: NA
J: TRBJ1-2
V: TRBV5-1
CDR3: ASSLVGREMNGYT

D: NA
J: TRBJ2-1
V: TRBV18
CDR3: ASSPPHFRAGDNEQF

D: NA
J: TRBJ1-2
V: TRBV19
CDR3: ASSIWGTPNYGYT

D: TRBD2
J: TRBJ2-7
V: TRBV2
CDR3: ASSARTGGGYEQY

D: NA
J: TRBJ1-1
V: TRBV10-2
CDR3: ASRRGRGNTEAF

D: NA
J: TRBJ1-2
V: TRBV5-1
CDR3: ASSLDRGTGYT

D: TRBD2
J: TRBJ2-7
V: TRBV5-1
CDR3: ASRPTSGGVYEQY

D: NA
J: TRBJ2-2
V: TRBV11-2
CDR3: ASSPRRNTGELF

D: NA
J: TRBJ1-1
V: TRBV15
CDR3: ATSSDIGTEAF

D: NA
J: TRBJ1-2
V: TRBV7-3
CDR3: ASSFQGSLRYT

D: NA
J: TRBJ1-1
V: TRBV6-4
CDR3: ASSVNRAGTEAF

D: TRBD1
J: TRBJ1-4
V: TRBV11-1
CDR3: ASSPKLGTGPTNEKLF

D: NA
J: TRBJ2-7
V: TRBV5-1
CDR3: ASSLGGEQY

D: TRBD1
J: TRBJ1-3
V: TRBV6-1
CDR3: ASRPGQGGGNTIY

D: NA
J: TRBJ2-6
V: TRBV18
CDR3: ASSPLGSGANVLT

D: TRBD1
J: TRBJ1-5
V: TRBV2
CDR3: ASRTGTGVHQPQH

D: TRBD2
J: TRBJ2-1
V: TRBV9
CDR3: ASSDGLAGGTEQF

D: NA
J: TRBJ1-1
V: TRBV5-1
CDR3: ASSLKTNTEAF

D: NA
J: TRBJ2-3
V: TRBV7-2
CDR3: ASSASFVQY